This T cell receptor (beta chain) emerged from a study of blood T cell repertoires in COVID-19. Study at large: Whether acute or convalescent, the COVID-19 samples came from the United States, Italy and Spain. The cDNA or gDNA used as material had been derived from T cells, B-cell-depleted T cells, or PBMCs.

Germline lookup yields CDR1 SGHVS and CDR2 FQNEAQ. This CDR3 has 13 residues. V lost 2 bases, J lost 6 bases, and 10 bases lay in between. Authors' data handling: Estimation of nucleated cell counts was performed using reference gene primer amplification. The method was immunoSEQ multiplex PCR; TCRdb's version includes in-frame clones alone and lacks a portion of them. V, J and clone size are those of that table, while D and trimming were read from the DNA. Here the sample spans fewer than 200,000 clones, roughly 81% being singletons. This clone was detected ten times or more. J is TRBJ1-2 and V is TRBV7-8; D not certain. This TCR was sampled from a man aged 40-50 years who had recovered from COVID-19. Sequenced: peripheral blood. The chain's CDR3 is CASSLSSRNGYTF. The CDR3 nucleotides read TGTGCCAGCAGCTTATCGTCGAGAAATGGCTACACCTTC.